The 24 T cell receptor beta chains listed next were all sequenced from one sample in a study of regulatory T cells in long-lasting Graves disease. Indicated time point: newly diagnosed GD, antithyroid drugs for less than 3 months. Construction of the TCR library relied on RNA isolated from PBMCs. Both iRepertoire HTBI primers and Arm-PCR of CDR3 regions were used to build the TCR beta libraries. TCRdb re-analysed the multiplex PCR reads in MiXCR, keeping a single row per CDR3 protein. The sample consists of a few hundred thousand distinct CDR3 sequences, around 16% of them appearing once. The same specimen was also included in a second study, on T cells in Graves' hyperthyroidism and ophthalmopathy.

The input for sequencing was peripheral blood mononuclear cells (PBMCs), taken at new diagnosis, from a patient treated with antithyroid drugs. All receptors derive from a woman aged 40 to 50 with Graves disease.

Notes on this clonotype: It may be a read error: a sequence one base away is much more abundant. This chain connects TRBV11-3 to TRBJ2-2; TRBD2 matches 8 bases. With 6 bases clipped from V and 5 bases from J, the junction kept 5 bases outside the gene matches. The germline V gene has CDR1 SGHNT and CDR2 YENEEA. The CDR3 runs to 14 residues. The CDR3 DNA reads TGTGCCAGCAGTCGGGCTAGCGGGACCGGGGAGCTGTTTTTT. Protein product: CASSRASGTGELFF.

V is TRBV10-3 and J is TRBJ2-2, with D unresolved. Per germline, CDR1 ENHRY and CDR2 SYGVKD. This CDR3 region has 16 residues. Trimming removed 0 bases from V and 1 base from J, with 9 bases in between. For the CDR3, the DNA is TGTGCCATCAGTGAGTCGCCAGCGAGGAACACCGGGGAGCTGTTTTTT. Translation gives CAISESPARNTGELFF.

This clonotype has only a few counts. The chain joins TRBV7-4 to TRBJ1-4; D perhaps matches TRBD1 (6 bases). The CDR3 covers 15 residues. Germline V lookup: CDR1 SGHVT, CDR2 SQSDAQ. V gave up 6 bases and J gave up 10 bases, with 21 bases separating them. Here the CDR3 DNA reads TGTGCCAGCAGTCCCGCAGGGGCTGGTTTCGGAAAACTGTTTTTT. It codes for CASSPAGAGFGKLFF.

This clonotype was counted ten times or more. This rearrangement joins TRBV18 to TRBJ1-2, with unresolved D. Germline assignment: CDR1 KGHSH and CDR2 LQKENI. The CDR3 contains 13 residues. Deletions cut 4 bases from V and 3 bases from J, with 9 bases between. The CDR3 protein is CASSRSSDYGYTF. In nucleotides, the CDR3 is TGTGCCAGCTCACGGAGTTCGGACTATGGCTACACCTTC.

V usage is TRBV7-8 and J usage is TRBJ1-6; no clear D gene. V gave up 2 bases and J gave up 8 bases, with 13 bases separating them. Germline assignment: CDR1 SGHVS and CDR2 FQNEAQ. This CDR3 has 15 amino acids. For the CDR3, the DNA is TGTGCCAGCAGCTTAAGTATGGGGAGTTATTCACCCCTCCACTTT. Protein sequence: CASSLSMGSYSPLHF. The entire variable domain, with the rest obtained from reference TRBV7-8 and TRBJ1-6, is as follows: GAGVSQSPRYKVAKRGQDVALRCDPISGHVSLFWYQQALGQGPEFLTYFQNEAQLDKSGLPSDRFFAERPEGSVSTLKIQRTQQEDSAVYLCASSLSMGSYSPLHFGNGTRLTVT.

This clonotype was recorded many times. V usage is TRBV11-2 and J usage is TRBJ2-7, with a weak D call TRBD2 (6 bases). Trimming removed 0 bases from V and 3 bases from J, with 15 bases in between. Germline V lookup: CDR1 SGHAT, CDR2 FQNNGV. The CDR3 consists of 16 residues. DNA of the CDR3: TGTGCCAGCAGCTTAGACCGGCCGGGACTCCGCTACGAGCAGTACTTC. Its protein is CASSLDRPGLRYEQYF.

This clonotype was detected ten times or more. This rearrangement joins TRBV7-9 to TRBJ1-5; D might be TRBD1 (6 bases). The V gene lost 5 bases and the J gene lost 6 bases, with 8 bases spanning the gap. The CDR3 has 12 amino acids. Germline CDR1 and CDR2: SEHNR and FQNEAQ (reference sequence). For the CDR3, the DNA is TGTGCCAGCAGCAGGGACACTCAGCCCCAGCATTTT. Protein product: CASSRDTQPQHF. The full variable domain, with the rest looked up from reference TRBV7-9 and TRBJ1-5, is DTGVSQNPRHKITKRGQNVTFRCDPISEHNRLYWYRQTLGQGPEFLTYFQNEAQLEKSRLLSDRFSAERPKGSFSTLEIQRTEQGDSAMYLCASSRDTQPQHFGDGTRLSIL.

This clonotype has ten or more counts. V and J are TRBV11-2 and TRBJ2-7; D might be TRBD1 (5 bases). CDR1 is SGHAT and CDR2 is FQNNGV in the germline V gene. Trimming shortened V by 3 bases and J by 3 bases, and 12 bases separated the two germline ends. The CDR3 extends over 14 amino acids. The CDR3 DNA is TGTGCCAGCAGCTTCGGGCACAGGAGCTACGAGCAGTACTTC. Its translation is CASSFGHRSYEQYF.

There are many counts of this clonotype. The chain combines TRBV19 with TRBJ2-1; 10 nucleotides line up with TRBD2. The germline V gene encodes CDR1 LNHDA and CDR2 SQIVND (reference sequence). Trimming removed 5 bases from V and 8 bases from J; junction bases left unmatched: 9. The CDR3 runs 15 residues. The CDR3 coding sequence is TGTGCCAGTAGTCTAAGCGGGAGGGCCGTAGATGAGCAGTTCTTC. Its translation: CASSLSGRAVDEQFF.

The V and J genes are TRBV7-2 and TRBJ1-1; tentatively, D is TRBD1 (5 bases). Germline CDR1 is SGHTA and CDR2 is FQGNSA. The V gene lost 5 bases and the J gene lost 10 bases, with 14 bases spanning the gap. The CDR3 consists of 12 residues. The CDR3 DNA is TGTGCCAGCAGCCTACCCGGGGGAACAGCTTTCTTT. Its protein product is CASSLPGGTAFF.

This clonotype was detected many times. The J gene is TRBJ1-2, the V gene TRBV7-2, with D tentatively TRBD1 (5 bases). Trimming removed 5 bases from V and 5 bases from J, with 12 bases in between. The CDR3 extends over 13 amino acids. Germline V lookup: CDR1 SGHTA, CDR2 FQGNSA. This CDR3 reads CASSTGQGYGYTF. The CDR3 DNA is TGTGCCAGCAGCACTGGGCAGGGTTATGGCTACACCTTC.

This clonotype was seen a handful of times. The chain uses TRBV12-5 and TRBJ2-5, with 7 nucleotides matching TRBD1. Germline CDR1 reads LGHNT; CDR2 reads FRNRAP. This CDR3 comprises 13 residues. V shed 4 bases, J shed 4 bases, and the junction held 3 bases outside the gene matches. CDR3 bases: TGTGCTAGTGGTTCTACAGGGGTAGAGACCCAGTACTTC. Its protein is CASGSTGVETQYF.

This clonotype was counted ten times or more. V and J are TRBV11-1 and TRBJ2-7; 8 bases line up with TRBD1. V gave up 4 bases and J gave up 1 base; unmatched junction bases: 6. This CDR3 spans 15 amino acids. Germline assignment: CDR1 SGHAT and CDR2 FQDESV (reference sequence). CDR3 coding DNA: TGTGCCAGCAGCTCTCCCAGGGGGCCGTCCTACGAGCAGTACTTC. It is translated as CASSSPRGPSYEQYF.

As concerns this clonotype: A much larger clone lies a single base off, so this may be a read error. V usage is TRBV2 and J usage is TRBJ2-7; TRBD1 matches 9 bases. The CDR3 extends over 15 amino acids. Germline assignment: CDR1 SNHLY and CDR2 FYNNEI. CDR3 sequence: CAGSLSDRGTYEQYF. CDR3 in DNA: TGTGCCGGCAGCTTGAGTGACAGGGGGACCTACGAGCAGTACTTC.

The CDR3 DNA sequence: TGCAGTGCCCCTTTCCTGGGACAGGGAAACTATGGCTACACCTTC. This codes for CSAPFLGQGNYGYTF. The chain recombines TRBV20-1 with TRBJ1-2, with TRBD1 identical over 9 bases. The V gene's germline CDR1 is DFQATT and CDR2 SNEGSKA (reference sequence). The trim removed 6 bases at V and 2 bases at J, leaving 10 bases unmatched. This CDR3 spans 15 amino acids.

This clonotype was seen repeatedly, ten times or more. The genes are TRBV29-1 and TRBJ1-1; possible D gene TRBD1, 5 bases. Looked up from germline, CDR1 is SQVTM and CDR2 is ANQGSEA. The CDR3 is made up of 14 amino acids. Trimming cost V 6 bases and J 4 bases, with 18 bases left between them. The CDR3 DNA follows: TGCAGCGTCGGCAACCGGGGTGGGGGCACTGAAGCTTTCTTT. Its translation: CSVGNRGGGTEAFF. Full variable domain (outside the CDR3, taken from reference TRBV29-1 and TRBJ1-1): SAVISQKPSRDICQRGTSLTIQCQVDSQVTMMFWYRQQPGQSLTLIATANQGSEATYESGFVIDKFPISRPNLTFSTLTVSNMSPEDSSIYLCSVGNRGGGTEAFFGQGTRLTVV.

This clonotype turned up a few times. This chain uses TRBV5-6 with TRBJ2-5; 7 bases are a match to TRBD1. The CDR3 is 16 amino acids. The V segment lost 0 bases and the J segment 1 base; nucleotides outside the gene matches: 6. The germline V gene encodes CDR1 SGHDT and CDR2 YYEEEE. In DNA form, the CDR3 reads TGTGCCAGCAGCTTGGAACGTAGGACAGGCCAAGAGACCCAGTACTTC. It translates to CASSLERRTGQETQYF.

This clonotype was seen ten or more times. The chain joins TRBV3-1 to TRBJ2-1, with 8 bases aligning to TRBD1. The V gene end was trimmed by 3 bases and the J gene end by 3 bases; junction bases not matched to a gene: 4. The length of the CDR3 is 15 residues. Germline CDR1 LGHDT, CDR2 YNNKEL (reference sequence). The CDR3 nucleotides read TGTGCCAGCAGCCACCGGGGACAGGTCTACAATGAGCAGTTCTTC. This sequence encodes CASSHRGQVYNEQFF.

The chain joins TRBV6-1 to TRBJ2-1; 11 bases fit TRBD2. Germline V gives CDR1 MNHNS, CDR2 SASEGT. Losses at the gene ends were 4 bases for V and 5 bases for J; bases not matched to a gene: 10. CDR3 length equals 17 residues. DNA for the CDR3: TGTGCCAGCAGTGTTGGGGCTCTAGCGGGAGGAGACAATGAGCAGTTCTTC. Translated: CASSVGALAGGDNEQFF.

The chain has TRBV5-6 and TRBJ2-2, with 8 bases that match TRBD2. Germline lookup yields CDR1 SGHDT and CDR2 YYEEEE. Germline trimming cut 1 base from V and 7 bases from J; bases unmatched to any gene: 6. CDR3 length: 15 residues. CDR3 sequence (DNA): TGTGCCAGCAGCTTGTGGGGACTAGTAGGCGGGGAGCTGTTTTTT. It specifies CASSLWGLVGGELFF.

On this clonotype: A much bigger clone sits one base away, suggesting this may be a read error. This CDR3 is CASTPGGKNYGYTF. In nucleotides, the CDR3 is TGTGCCAGCACCCCGGGCGGTAAGAACTATGGCTACACCTTC. The chain is built from TRBV11-2 and TRBJ1-2, with D unclear. V was pared by 7 bases and J by 2 bases, with 14 bases between. This CDR3 is 14 amino acids long. CDR1 SGHAT and CDR2 FQNNGV come from the germline V gene.

This rearrangement joins TRBV5-1 to TRBJ2-1; 13 bases line up with TRBD2. The junction had 6 bases not matched to a gene; V was cut back by 0 bases and J by 6 bases. Germline values: CDR1 SGHRS, CDR2 YFSETQ. The CDR3 has 17 residues. The CDR3 DNA sequence: TGCGCCAGCAGCTTGGCAACGGGACTAGCGGGAAGCAATGAGCAGTTCTTC. Amino acids: CASSLATGLAGSNEQFF.

This chain joins TRBV7-9 and TRBJ1-1, with no clear D. This CDR3 is built from 14 residues. Germline CDR1 and CDR2: SEHNR and FQNEAQ (reference sequence). CDR3 DNA sequence: TGTGTCGGCAGCCTTAGAGAGGGGAACACTGAAGCTTTCTTT. It is translated as CVGSLREGNTEAFF.

This clonotype has a count of ten or more. This rearrangement joins TRBV20-1 to TRBJ1-1; no clear D. The CDR3 extends over 11 amino acids. V lost 4 bases and J 1 base, leaving 4 bases between the germline ends. Germline-derived CDR1 and CDR2 are DFQATT and SNEGSKA (reference sequence). CDR3 region: CSATENTEAFF. CDR3 sequence (DNA): TGCAGTGCTACGGAGAACACTGAAGCTTTCTTT.